Each of the 12 T cell receptor beta chains below was sequenced from the same sample in a study of blood T cell repertoires in COVID-19. Repertoires were generated with immunoSEQ multiplex PCR, while TCRdb's copy carries only in-frame clones and drops some. The sample consists of about 340,000 clones, around 91% of them appearing once. Sequenced input: peripheral blood. These receptors came from a woman in her late teens or twenties who had recovered from COVID-19.

This chain links TRBV7-9 with TRBJ2-7; 7 nucleotides line up with TRBD1. V gave up 4 bases and J gave up 2 bases; unmatched junction bases: 5. Germline values: CDR1 SEHNR, CDR2 FQNEAQ (reference sequence). CDR3 size: 14 residues. CDR3 sequence reads: CASSSWDSTYEQYV. CDR3 in DNA: TGTGCCAGCAGCTCGTGGGACAGCACCTACGAGCAGTACGTC.

The chain joins TRBV19 to TRBJ1-1; no clear D. The V gene's germline CDR1 is LNHDA and CDR2 SQIVND (reference sequence). Trimming shortened V by 5 bases and J by 1 base, and 11 bases separated the two germline ends. The CDR3 loop spans 14 amino acids. CDR3 sequence (DNA): TGTGCCAGTAGTCGTAATACAGCGAACACTGAAGCTTTCTTT. As protein: CASSRNTANTEAFF.

The chain uses TRBV11-3 and TRBJ2-1; 9 bases line up with TRBD2. Germline assignment: CDR1 SGHNT and CDR2 YENEEA. V shed 3 bases, J shed 0 bases, and the junction held 6 bases outside the gene matches. The CDR3 loop spans 17 amino acids. As DNA, the CDR3 is TGTGCCAGCAGCTTGCGACTAGCGGAAAGCTCCTACAATGAGCAGTTCTTC. Its protein product is CASSLRLAESSYNEQFF.

The chain employs TRBV2 and TRBJ2-3; D may be TRBD1 (6 bases). Trimming pared 5 bases from V and 4 bases from J, leaving 19 bases between. The CDR3 consists of 16 residues. The V gene's germline CDR1 is SNHLY and CDR2 FYNNEI. The CDR3 loop is CASSKQGAGFSDTQYF. The CDR3, as DNA: TGTGCCAGCAGTAAACAGGGAGCCGGGTTTTCAGATACGCAGTATTTT.

The chain recombines TRBV18 with TRBJ1-5; TRBD1 is a possible D gene (6 bases). Germline CDR1 reads KGHSH; CDR2 reads LQKENI. This CDR3 region has 16 residues. Trimming removed 2 bases from V and 1 base from J, with 12 bases in between. The CDR3 region is CASSPIGGRSNQPQHF. The DNA for the CDR3 is TGTGCCAGCTCACCAATAGGGGGAAGGAGCAATCAGCCCCAGCATTTT.

As DNA, the CDR3 is TGTGCCAGCTCACACTCGGACAGGATGAACAATGAGCAGTTCTTC. The encoded protein is CASSHSDRMNNEQFF. The chain employs TRBV18 and TRBJ2-1; 7 bases match TRBD1. This CDR3 spans 15 amino acids. Germline V lookup: CDR1 KGHSH, CDR2 LQKENI. V shed 4 bases and J 5 bases; nucleotides not matched to a gene: 8.

The rearrangement joins TRBV4-1 to TRBJ2-1; TRBD2 aligns across 10 bases. The ends lost 1 base at V and 5 bases at J; junction bases unmatched: 11. Per germline, CDR1 MGHRA and CDR2 YSYEKL. The CDR3 extends over 18 amino acids. CDR3 nucleotides: TGCGCCAGCAGCCAAGGTCCGGCTAGCGGGAGAGAGGACAATGAGCAGTTCTTC. It codes for CASSQGPASGREDNEQFF.

This sequence joins TRBV2 and TRBJ1-1, with D unresolved. The V end was cut by 0 bases, the J end by 8 bases, with 10 bases between. Germline assignment: CDR1 SNHLY and CDR2 FYNNEI. This CDR3 comprises 13 residues. The CDR3 nucleotides read TGTGCCAGCAGTGAAGCTTTGTACAAAGAAGCTTTCTTT. It translates to CASSEALYKEAFF.

The rearrangement uses TRBV9 and TRBJ2-1; tentatively, D is TRBD1 (5 bases). CDR3 length equals 15 residues. V dropped 0 bases and J dropped 2 bases, with 9 bases sitting between them. Germline CDR1 SGDLS, CDR2 YYNGEE. CDR3 amino acids: CASSVDQGTYNEQFF. The CDR3 nucleotides read TGTGCCAGCAGCGTAGATCAGGGAACCTACAATGAGCAGTTCTTC.

The chain couples TRBV5-1 to TRBJ2-1; TRBD2 might be the D (5 bases). The CDR3 extends over 15 amino acids. Trimming took off 1 base at V and 3 bases at J, with 11 bases between the two ends. CDR1 SGHRS and CDR2 YFSETQ come from the germline V gene. CDR3 amino acids: CASSLYLGVYNEQFF. As DNA, the CDR3 is TGCGCCAGCAGCTTGTACCTCGGGGTCTACAATGAGCAGTTCTTC.

The chain combines TRBV7-2 with TRBJ1-1, with D perhaps TRBD1 (6 bases). Trimming cost V 5 bases and J 5 bases, with 18 bases left between them. Per germline, CDR1 SGHTA and CDR2 FQGNSA. The CDR3 runs to 15 residues. CDR3 DNA sequence: TGTGCCAGCAGCGCCCAAGACAGGCGAAGAACTGAAGCTTTCTTT. Translating it yields CASSAQDRRRTEAFF.

The chain has TRBV11-2 and TRBJ2-2; 8 nucleotides line up with TRBD2. The CDR3 consists of 15 residues. With 6 bases clipped from V and 4 bases from J, the junction kept 7 bases outside the gene matches. CDR1 and CDR2 from the germline V gene are SGHAT and FQNNGV. CDR3 region: CASRPPGGVTGELFF. The CDR3 DNA sequence: TGTGCCAGCAGGCCTCCCGGGGGGGTCACCGGGGAGCTGTTTTTT.